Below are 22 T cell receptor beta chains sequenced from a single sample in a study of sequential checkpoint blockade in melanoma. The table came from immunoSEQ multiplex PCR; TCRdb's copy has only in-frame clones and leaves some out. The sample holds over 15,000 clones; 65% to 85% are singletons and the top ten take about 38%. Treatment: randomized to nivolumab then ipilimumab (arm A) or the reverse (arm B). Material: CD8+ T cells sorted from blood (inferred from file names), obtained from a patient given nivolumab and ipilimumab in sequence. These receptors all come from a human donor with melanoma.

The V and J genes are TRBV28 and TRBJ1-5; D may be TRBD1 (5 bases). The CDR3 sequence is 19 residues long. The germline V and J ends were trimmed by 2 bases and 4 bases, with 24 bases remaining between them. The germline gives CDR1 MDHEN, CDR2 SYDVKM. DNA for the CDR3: TGTGCCAGCAGTTTAGGGCCGGGGCAGGGAGGCAACCTTAATCAGCCCCAGCATTTT. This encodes CASSLGPGQGGNLNQPQHF.

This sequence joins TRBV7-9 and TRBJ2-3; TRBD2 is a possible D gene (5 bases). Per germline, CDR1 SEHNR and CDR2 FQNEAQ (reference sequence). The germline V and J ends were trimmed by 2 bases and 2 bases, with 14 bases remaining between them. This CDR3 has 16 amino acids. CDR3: CASSLLSGRHTDTQYF. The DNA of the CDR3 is TGTGCCAGCAGCTTACTAAGCGGACGCCACACAGATACGCAGTATTTT. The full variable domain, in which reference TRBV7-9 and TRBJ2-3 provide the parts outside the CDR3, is DTGVSQNPRHKITKRGQNVTFRCDPISEHNRLYWYRQTLGQGPEFLTYFQNEAQLEKSRLLSDRFSAERPKGSFSTLEIQRTEQGDSAMYLCASSLLSGRHTDTQYFGPGTRLTVL.

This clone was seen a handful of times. CDR3 residues: CASSFAGFSGNTIYF. CDR3 in DNA: TGTGCCAGCAGTTTTGCAGGGTTCTCTGGAAACACCATATATTTT. This chain connects TRBV28 to TRBJ1-3, with D possibly matching TRBD1 (5 bases). CDR1 and CDR2 from the germline V gene are MDHEN and SYDVKM. Trimming removed 3 bases from V and 0 bases from J, with 9 bases in between. CDR3 length equals 15 residues.

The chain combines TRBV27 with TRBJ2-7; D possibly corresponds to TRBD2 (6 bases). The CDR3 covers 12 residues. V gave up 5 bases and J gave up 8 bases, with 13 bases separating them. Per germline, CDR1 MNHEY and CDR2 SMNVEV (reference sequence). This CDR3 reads CASSPGTGKQYF. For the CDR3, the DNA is TGTGCCAGCAGTCCCGGGACTGGGAAGCAGTACTTC.

The CDR3 region has the DNA TGTGCCAGCCGTTTCCGGGACAGGGGATTTGACGAGCAGTACTTC. Its protein is CASRFRDRGFDEQYF. This chain links TRBV6-1 with TRBJ2-7; 10 bases align to TRBD1. J was trimmed by 5 bases and V by 8 bases; bases with no gene match: 12. The length of the CDR3 is 15 residues. CDR1 is MNHNS, CDR2 SASEGT, per germline.

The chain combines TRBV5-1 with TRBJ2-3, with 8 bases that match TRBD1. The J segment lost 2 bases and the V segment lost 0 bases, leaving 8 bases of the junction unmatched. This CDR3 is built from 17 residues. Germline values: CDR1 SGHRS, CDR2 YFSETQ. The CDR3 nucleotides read TGCGCCAGCAGCTTGGCCGGGGACAGGCCTTTCACAGATACGCAGTATTTT. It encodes CASSLAGDRPFTDTQYF.

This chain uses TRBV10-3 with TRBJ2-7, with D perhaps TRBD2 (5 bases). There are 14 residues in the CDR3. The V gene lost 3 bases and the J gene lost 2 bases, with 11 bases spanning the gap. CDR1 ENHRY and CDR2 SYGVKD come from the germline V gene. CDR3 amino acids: CAISDNTGTYEQYF. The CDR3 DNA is TGTGCCATCAGTGATAATACGGGAACCTACGAGCAGTACTTC.

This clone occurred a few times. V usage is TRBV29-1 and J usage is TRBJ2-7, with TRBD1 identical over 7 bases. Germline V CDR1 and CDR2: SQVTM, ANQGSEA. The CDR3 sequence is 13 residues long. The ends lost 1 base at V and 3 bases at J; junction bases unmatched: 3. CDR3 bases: TGCAGCGTTGAAGCGGGACAGTTCTACGAGCAGTACTTC. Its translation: CSVEAGQFYEQYF.

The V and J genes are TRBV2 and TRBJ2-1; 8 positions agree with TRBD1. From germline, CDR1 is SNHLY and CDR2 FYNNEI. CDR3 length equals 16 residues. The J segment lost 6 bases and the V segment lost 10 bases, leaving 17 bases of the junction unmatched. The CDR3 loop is CATSGRADRALNEQFF. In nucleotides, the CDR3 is TGTGCCACCTCGGGTCGAGCGGACAGGGCCCTCAATGAGCAGTTCTTC.

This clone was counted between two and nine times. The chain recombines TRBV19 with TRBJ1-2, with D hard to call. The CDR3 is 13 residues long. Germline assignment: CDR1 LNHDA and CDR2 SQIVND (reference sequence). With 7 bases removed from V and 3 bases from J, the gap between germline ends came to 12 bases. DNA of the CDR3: TGTGCCAGTACTCCCTCCTATGACTATGGCTACACCTTC. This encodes CASTPSYDYGYTF.

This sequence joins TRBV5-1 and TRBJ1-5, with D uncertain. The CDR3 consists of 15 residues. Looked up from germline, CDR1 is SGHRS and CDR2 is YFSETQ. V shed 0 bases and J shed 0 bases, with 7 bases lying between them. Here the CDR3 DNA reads TGCGCCAGCAGCTTGGTCCCAGATAGCAATCAGCCCCAGCATTTT. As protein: CASSLVPDSNQPQHF.

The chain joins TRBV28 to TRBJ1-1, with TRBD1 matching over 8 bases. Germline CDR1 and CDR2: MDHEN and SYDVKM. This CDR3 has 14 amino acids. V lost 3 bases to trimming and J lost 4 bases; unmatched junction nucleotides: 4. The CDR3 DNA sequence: TGTGCCAGCAGTTTGCGGACAGGGTCCACTGAAGCTTTCTTT. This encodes CASSLRTGSTEAFF.

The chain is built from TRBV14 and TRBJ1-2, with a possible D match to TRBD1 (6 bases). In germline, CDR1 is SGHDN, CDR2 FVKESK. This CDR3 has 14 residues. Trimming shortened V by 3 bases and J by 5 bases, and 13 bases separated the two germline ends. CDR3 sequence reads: CASSHERGQYGYTF. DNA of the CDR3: TGTGCCAGCAGCCATGAGAGGGGACAATATGGCTACACCTTC.

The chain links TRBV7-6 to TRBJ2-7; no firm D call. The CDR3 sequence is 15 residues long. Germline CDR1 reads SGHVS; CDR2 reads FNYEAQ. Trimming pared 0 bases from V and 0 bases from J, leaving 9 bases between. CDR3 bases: TGTGCCAGCAGCTTAGCGCACTTATCCTCCTACGAGCAGTACTTC. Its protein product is CASSLAHLSSYEQYF.

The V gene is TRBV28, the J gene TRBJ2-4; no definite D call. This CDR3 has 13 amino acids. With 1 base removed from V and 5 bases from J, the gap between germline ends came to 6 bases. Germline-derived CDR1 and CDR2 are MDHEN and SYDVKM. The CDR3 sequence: CASSLLPENIQYF. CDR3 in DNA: TGTGCCAGCAGTTTATTACCGGAAAACATTCAGTACTTC.

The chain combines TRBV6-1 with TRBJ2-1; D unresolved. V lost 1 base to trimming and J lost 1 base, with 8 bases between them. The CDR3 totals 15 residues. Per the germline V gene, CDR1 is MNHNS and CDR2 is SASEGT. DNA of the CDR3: TGTGCCAGCAGTGAAGTATCGGGTTCCTACAATGAGCAGTTCTTC. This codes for CASSEVSGSYNEQFF.

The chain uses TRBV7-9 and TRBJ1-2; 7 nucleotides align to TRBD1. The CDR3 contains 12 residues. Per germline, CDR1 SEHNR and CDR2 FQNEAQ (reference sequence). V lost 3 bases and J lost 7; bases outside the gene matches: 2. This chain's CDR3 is CASSLTGLGYTF. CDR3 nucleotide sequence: TGTGCCAGCAGCTTGACAGGGCTTGGCTACACCTTC. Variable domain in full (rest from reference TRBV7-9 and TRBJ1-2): DTGVSQNPRHKITKRGQNVTFRCDPISEHNRLYWYRQTLGQGPEFLTYFQNEAQLEKSRLLSDRFSAERPKGSFSTLEIQRTEQGDSAMYLCASSLTGLGYTFGSGTRLTVV.

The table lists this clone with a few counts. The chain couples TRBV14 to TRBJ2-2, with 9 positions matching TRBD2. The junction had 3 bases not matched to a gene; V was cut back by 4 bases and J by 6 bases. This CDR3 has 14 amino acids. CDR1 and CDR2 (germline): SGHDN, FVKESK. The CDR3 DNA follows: TGTGCCAGCAGCCCGGGACTAGCTGCCGGGGAGCTGTTTTTT. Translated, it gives CASSPGLAAGELFF.

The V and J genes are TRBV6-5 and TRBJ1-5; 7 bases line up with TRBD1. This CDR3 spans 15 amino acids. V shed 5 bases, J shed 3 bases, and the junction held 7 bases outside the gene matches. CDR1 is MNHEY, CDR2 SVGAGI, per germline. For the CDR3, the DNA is TGTGCCAGCAGTCCAGGGACAGCCCTCAATCAGCCCCAGCATTTT. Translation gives CASSPGTALNQPQHF.

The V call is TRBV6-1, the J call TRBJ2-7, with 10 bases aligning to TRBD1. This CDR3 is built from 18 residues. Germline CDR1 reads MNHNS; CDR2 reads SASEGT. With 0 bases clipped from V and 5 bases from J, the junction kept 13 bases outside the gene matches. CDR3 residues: CASSEAHWTGGMIHEQYF. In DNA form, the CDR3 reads TGTGCCAGCAGTGAAGCCCATTGGACAGGGGGAATGATCCACGAGCAGTACTTC.

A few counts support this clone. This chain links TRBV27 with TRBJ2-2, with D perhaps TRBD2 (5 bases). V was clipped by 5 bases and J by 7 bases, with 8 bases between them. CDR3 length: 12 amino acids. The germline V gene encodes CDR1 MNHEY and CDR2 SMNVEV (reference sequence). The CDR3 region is CASSPGFGELFF. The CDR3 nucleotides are TGTGCCAGCAGTCCGGGATTCGGGGAGCTGTTTTTT.

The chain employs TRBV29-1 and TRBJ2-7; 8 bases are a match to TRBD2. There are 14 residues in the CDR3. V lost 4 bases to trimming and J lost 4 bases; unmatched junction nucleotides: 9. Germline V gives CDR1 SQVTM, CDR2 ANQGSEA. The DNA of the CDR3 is TGCAGCGTTGCACAAGCGGGAGAGGGGTACGAGCAGTACTTC. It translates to CSVAQAGEGYEQYF.